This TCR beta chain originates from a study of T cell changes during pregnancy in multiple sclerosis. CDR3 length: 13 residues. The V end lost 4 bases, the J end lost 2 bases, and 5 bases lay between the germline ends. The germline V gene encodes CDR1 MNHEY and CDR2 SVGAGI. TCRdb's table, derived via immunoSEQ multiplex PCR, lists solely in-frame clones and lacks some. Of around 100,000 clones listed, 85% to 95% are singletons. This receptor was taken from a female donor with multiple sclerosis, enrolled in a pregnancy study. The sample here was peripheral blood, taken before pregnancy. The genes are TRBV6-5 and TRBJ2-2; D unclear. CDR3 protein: CASSSLNTGELFF. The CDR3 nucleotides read TGTGCCAGCAGTTCCCTCAACACCGGGGAGCTGTTTTTT.